What follows are 2 T cell receptor beta chains derived from one specimen sequenced in a study of blood T cell repertoires in COVID-19. Only in-frame clones appear in the TCRdb table, and some are missing; sequencing was by immunoSEQ multiplex PCR. The repertoire includes roughly 230,000 clones, around 90% of them detected once, and roughly 7.1% sits in the top ten. The specimen sequenced was PBMCs or T cells enriched from blood (not recorded which). The receptors were sampled from a man aged 25-40 years in a cohort exposed to, infected with or recovered from COVID-19 (not recorded which).

The rearrangement joins TRBV29-1 to TRBJ1-2; weak D call: TRBD1 (5 bases). Per the germline V gene, CDR1 is SQVTM and CDR2 is ANQGSEA. CDR3 size: 15 residues. Trimming took 4 bases from V and 4 from J, leaving 19 bases between them. The CDR3 nucleotides are TGCAGCGTTGCTGGGACCCACCCGGGAGGCTATGGCTACACCTTC. This codes for CSVAGTHPGGYGYTF.

The J gene is TRBJ2-3, the V gene TRBV9; possibly TRBD2 for D (6 bases). The CDR3 is 18 residues long. CDR1 and CDR2 from the germline V gene are SGDLS and YYNGEE. Trimming left V 0 bases short and J 0 bases short, with 17 bases between. DNA for the CDR3: TGTGCCAGCAGCGTAGGAGCGGGTATTAGATCTAGCACAGATACGCAGTATTTT. Protein sequence: CASSVGAGIRSSTDTQYF. The full variable domain, rest sourced from reference TRBV9 and TRBJ2-3, is DSGVTQTPKHLITATGQRVTLRCSPRSGDLSVYWYQQSLDQGLQFLIQYYNGEERAKGNILERFSAQQFPDLHSELNLSSLELGDSALYFCASSVGAGIRSSTDTQYFGPGTRLTVL.